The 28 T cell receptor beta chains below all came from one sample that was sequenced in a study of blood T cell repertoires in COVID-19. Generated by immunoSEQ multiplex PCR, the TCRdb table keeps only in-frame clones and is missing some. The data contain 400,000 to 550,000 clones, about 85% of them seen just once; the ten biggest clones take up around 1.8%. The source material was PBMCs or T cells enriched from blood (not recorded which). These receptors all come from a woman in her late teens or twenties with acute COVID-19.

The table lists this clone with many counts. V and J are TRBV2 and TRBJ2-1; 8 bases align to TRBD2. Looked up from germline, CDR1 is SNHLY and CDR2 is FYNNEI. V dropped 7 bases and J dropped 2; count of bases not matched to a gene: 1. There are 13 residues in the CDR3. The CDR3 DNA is TGTGCCAGCACGGGGGGGCCCTACAATGAGCAGTTCTTC. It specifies CASTGGPYNEQFF.

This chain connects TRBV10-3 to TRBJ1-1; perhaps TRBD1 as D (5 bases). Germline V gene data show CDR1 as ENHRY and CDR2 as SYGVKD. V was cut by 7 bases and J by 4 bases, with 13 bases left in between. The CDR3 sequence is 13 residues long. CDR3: CAITTNRSTEAFF. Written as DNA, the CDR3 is TGTGCCATCACCACCAACAGGAGCACTGAAGCTTTCTTT.

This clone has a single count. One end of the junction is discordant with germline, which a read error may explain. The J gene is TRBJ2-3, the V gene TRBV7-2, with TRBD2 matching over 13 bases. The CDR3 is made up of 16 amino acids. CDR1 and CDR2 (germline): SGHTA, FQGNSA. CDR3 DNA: TGTGCCAGCAGCTTAGGACTAGCGGGAGGCACGGATACGCAGTATTTT. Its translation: CASSLGLAGGTDTQYF.

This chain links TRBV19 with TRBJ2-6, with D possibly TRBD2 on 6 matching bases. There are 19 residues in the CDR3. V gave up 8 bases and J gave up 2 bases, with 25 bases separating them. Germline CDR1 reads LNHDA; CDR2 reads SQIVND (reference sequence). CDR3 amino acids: CASSVKAGDRLTGANVLTF. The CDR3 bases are TGTGCCAGTTCCGTGAAAGCGGGTGACAGATTAACTGGGGCCAACGTCCTGACTTTC.

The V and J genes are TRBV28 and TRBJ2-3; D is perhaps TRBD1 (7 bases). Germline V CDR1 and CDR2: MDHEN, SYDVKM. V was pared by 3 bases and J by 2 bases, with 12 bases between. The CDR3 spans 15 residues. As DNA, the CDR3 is TGTGCCAGCAGTTTGGCGGGACAGAACACAGATACGCAGTATTTT. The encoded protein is CASSLAGQNTDTQYF.

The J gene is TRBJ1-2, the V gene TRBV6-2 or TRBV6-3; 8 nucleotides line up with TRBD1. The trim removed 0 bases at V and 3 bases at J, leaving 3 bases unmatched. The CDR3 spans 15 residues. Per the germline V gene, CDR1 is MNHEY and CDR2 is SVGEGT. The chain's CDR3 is CASSYSPQGDYGYTF. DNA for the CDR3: TGTGCCAGCAGTTACTCGCCACAGGGGGACTATGGCTACACCTTC.

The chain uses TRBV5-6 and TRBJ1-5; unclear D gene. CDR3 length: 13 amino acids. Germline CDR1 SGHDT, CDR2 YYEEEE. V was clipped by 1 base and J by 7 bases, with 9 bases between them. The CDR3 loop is CASSLRGLQPQHF. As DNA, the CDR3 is TGTGCCAGCAGCTTGAGAGGATTGCAGCCCCAGCATTTT.

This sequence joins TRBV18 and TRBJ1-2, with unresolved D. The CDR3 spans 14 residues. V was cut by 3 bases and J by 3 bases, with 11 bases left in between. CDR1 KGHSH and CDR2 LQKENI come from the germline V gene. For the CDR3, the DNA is TGTGCCAGCTCACCCTCAGGCGGGTACTATGGCTACACCTTC. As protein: CASSPSGGYYGYTF.

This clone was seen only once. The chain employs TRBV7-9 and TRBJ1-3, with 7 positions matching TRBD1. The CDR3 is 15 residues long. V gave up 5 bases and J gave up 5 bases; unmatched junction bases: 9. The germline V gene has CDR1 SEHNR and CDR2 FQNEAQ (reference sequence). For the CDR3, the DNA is TGTGCCAGCAGCCCGCTGGGGACAGTAAGAAACACCATATATTTT. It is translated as CASSPLGTVRNTIYF.

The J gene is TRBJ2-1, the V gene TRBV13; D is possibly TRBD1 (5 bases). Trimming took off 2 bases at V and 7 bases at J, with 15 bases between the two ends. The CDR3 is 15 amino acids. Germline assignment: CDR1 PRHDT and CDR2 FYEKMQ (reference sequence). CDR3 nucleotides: TGTGCCAGCAGCTTAAGGGGCAAGGGGCTAAATGAGCAGTTCTTC. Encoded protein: CASSLRGKGLNEQFF.

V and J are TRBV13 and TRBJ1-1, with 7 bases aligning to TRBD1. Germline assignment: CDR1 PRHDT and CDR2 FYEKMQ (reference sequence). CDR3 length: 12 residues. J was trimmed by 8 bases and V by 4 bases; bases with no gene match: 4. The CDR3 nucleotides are TGTGCCAGCAGCTACCTGGACAGGGAAGCTTTCTTT. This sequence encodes CASSYLDREAFF.

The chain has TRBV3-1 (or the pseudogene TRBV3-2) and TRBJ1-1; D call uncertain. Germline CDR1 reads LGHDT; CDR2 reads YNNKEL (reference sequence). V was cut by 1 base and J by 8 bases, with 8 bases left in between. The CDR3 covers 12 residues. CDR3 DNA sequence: TGTGCCAGCAGCCAAGGGCTGACAGAAGCTTTCTTT. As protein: CASSQGLTEAFF.

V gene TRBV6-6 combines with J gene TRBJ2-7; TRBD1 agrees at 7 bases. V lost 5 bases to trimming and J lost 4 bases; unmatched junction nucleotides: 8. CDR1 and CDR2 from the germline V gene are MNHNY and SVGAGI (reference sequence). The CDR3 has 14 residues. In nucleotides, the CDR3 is TGTGCCAGCAGTGTCGGGACAGCCCTATACGAGCAGTACTTC. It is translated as CASSVGTALYEQYF.

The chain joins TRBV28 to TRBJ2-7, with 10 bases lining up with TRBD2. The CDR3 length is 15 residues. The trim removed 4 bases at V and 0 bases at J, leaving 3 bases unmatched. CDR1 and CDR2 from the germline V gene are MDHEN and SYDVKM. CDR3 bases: TGTGCCAGCAGTTCTAGCGGGGGCTTCTCCTACGAGCAGTACTTC. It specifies CASSSSGGFSYEQYF. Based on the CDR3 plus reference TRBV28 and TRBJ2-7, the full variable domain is DVKVTQSSRYLVKRTGEKVFLECVQDMDHENMFWYRQDPGLGLRLIYFSYDVKMKEKGDIPEGYSVSREKKERFSLILESASTNQTSMYLCASSSSGGFSYEQYFGPGTRLTVT.

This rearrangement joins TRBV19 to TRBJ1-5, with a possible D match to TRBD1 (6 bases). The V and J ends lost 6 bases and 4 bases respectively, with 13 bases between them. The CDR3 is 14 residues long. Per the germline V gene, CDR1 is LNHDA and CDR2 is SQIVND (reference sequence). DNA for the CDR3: TGTGCCAGTAGCTTAACAGGGAATAATCAGCCCCAGCATTTT. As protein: CASSLTGNNQPQHF.

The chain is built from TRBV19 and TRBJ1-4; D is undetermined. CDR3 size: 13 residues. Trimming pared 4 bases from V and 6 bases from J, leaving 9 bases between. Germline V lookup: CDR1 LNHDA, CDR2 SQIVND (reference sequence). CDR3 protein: CASSNQRDEKLFF. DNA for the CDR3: TGTGCCAGTAGTAACCAGAGGGATGAAAAACTGTTTTTT.

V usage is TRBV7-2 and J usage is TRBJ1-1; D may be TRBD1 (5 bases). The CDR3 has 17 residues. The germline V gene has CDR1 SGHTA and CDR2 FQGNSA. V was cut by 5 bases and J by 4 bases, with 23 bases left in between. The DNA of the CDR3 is TGTGCCAGCAGCAAACAGACATTTCAGGGATGGATCACTGAAGCTTTCTTT. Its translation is CASSKQTFQGWITEAFF.

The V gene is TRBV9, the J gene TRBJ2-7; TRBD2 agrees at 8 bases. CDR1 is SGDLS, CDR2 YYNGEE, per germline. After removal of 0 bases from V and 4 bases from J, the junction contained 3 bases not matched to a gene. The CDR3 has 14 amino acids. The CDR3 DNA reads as TGTGCCAGCAGCGTAGTGAGCGGGAGTTACGAGCAGTACTTC. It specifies CASSVVSGSYEQYF.

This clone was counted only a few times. The DNA for the CDR3 is TGTGCCAGCAGCTTAGGCTACCGAAACAATGAGCAGTTCTTC. Its protein product is CASSLGYRNNEQFF. V gene TRBV11-2 combines with J gene TRBJ2-1; D is ambiguous. Trimming shortened V by 1 base and J by 5 bases, and 9 bases separated the two germline ends. CDR1 is SGHAT and CDR2 is FQNNGV in the germline V gene. This CDR3 region has 14 residues.

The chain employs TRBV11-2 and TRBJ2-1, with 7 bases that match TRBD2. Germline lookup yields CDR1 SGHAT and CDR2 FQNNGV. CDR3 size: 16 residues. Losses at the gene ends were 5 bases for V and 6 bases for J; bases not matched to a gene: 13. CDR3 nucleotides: TGTGCCAGCAGCGGACCGTTCCCCGGGGAGGGCAATGAGCAGTTCTTC. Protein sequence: CASSGPFPGEGNEQFF.

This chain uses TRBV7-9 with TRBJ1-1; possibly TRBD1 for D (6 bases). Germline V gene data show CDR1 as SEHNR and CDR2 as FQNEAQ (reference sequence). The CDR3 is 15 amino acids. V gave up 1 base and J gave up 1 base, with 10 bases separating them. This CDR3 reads CASSLEGTQNTEAFF. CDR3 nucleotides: TGTGCCAGCAGCTTAGAGGGGACACAGAACACTGAAGCTTTCTTT.

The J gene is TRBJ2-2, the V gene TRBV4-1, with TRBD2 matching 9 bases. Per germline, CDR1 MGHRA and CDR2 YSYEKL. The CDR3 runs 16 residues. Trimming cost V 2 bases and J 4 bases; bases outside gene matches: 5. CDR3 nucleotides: TGCGCCAGCAGCCAACCGGGACTAGCTGGCACCGGGGAGCTGTTTTTT. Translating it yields CASSQPGLAGTGELFF.

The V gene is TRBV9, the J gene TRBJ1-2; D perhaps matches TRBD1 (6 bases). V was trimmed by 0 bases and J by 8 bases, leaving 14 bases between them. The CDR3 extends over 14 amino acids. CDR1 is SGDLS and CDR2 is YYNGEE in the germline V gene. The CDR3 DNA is TGTGCCAGCAGCGTAGGGCCACAGGGCGAGGGCTACACCTTC. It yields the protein CASSVGPQGEGYTF. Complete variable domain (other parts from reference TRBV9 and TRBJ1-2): DSGVTQTPKHLITATGQRVTLRCSPRSGDLSVYWYQQSLDQGLQFLIQYYNGEERAKGNILERFSAQQFPDLHSELNLSSLELGDSALYFCASSVGPQGEGYTFGSGTRLTVV.

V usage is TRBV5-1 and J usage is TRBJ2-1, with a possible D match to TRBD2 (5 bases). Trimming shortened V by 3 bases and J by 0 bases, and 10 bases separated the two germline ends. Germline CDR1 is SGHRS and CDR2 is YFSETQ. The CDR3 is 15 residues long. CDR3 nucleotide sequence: TGCGCCAGCAGCTCCTCGGGGAGCTCCTACAATGAGCAGTTCTTC. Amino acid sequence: CASSSSGSSYNEQFF. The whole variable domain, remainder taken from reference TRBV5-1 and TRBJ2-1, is KAGVTQTPRYLIKTRGQQVTLSCSPISGHRSVSWYQQTPGQGLQFLFEYFSETQRNKGNFPGRFSGRQFSNSRSEMNVSTLELGDSALYLCASSSSGSSYNEQFFGPGTRLTVL.

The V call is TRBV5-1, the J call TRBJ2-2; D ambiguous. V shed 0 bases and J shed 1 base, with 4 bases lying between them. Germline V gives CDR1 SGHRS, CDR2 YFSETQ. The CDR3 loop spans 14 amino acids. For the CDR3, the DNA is TGCGCCAGCAGCTTGGCAGAGAACACCGGGGAGCTGTTTTTT. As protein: CASSLAENTGELFF.

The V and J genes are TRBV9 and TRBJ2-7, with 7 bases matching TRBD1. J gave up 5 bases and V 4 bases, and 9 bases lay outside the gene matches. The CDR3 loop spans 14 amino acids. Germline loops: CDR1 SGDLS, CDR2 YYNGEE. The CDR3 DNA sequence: TGTGCCAGCAGCCCTTCGACAGGGACCCACGAGCAGTACTTC. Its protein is CASSPSTGTHEQYF. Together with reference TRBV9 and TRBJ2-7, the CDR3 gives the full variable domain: DSGVTQTPKHLITATGQRVTLRCSPRSGDLSVYWYQQSLDQGLQFLIQYYNGEERAKGNILERFSAQQFPDLHSELNLSSLELGDSALYFCASSPSTGTHEQYFGPGTRLTVT.

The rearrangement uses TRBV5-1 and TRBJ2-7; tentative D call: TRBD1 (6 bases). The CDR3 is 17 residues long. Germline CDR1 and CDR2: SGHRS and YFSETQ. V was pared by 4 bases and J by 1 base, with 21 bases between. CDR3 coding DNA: TGCGCCAGCAGCCTGGGTCCCCACCAGGGGCCTTCCTACGAGCAGTACTTC. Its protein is CASSLGPHQGPSYEQYF. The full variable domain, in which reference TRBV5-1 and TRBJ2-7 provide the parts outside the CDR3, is KAGVTQTPRYLIKTRGQQVTLSCSPISGHRSVSWYQQTPGQGLQFLFEYFSETQRNKGNFPGRFSGRQFSNSRSEMNVSTLELGDSALYLCASSLGPHQGPSYEQYFGPGTRLTVT.

The CDR3 DNA reads as TGCGCCAGCAGCCAAGCTATCTGGAACACTGAAGCTTTCTTT. Amino acid sequence: CASSQAIWNTEAFF. V is TRBV4-1 and J is TRBJ1-1; D not certain. Trimming cost V 1 base and J 1 base, with 7 bases left between them. This CDR3 region has 14 residues. Germline V lookup: CDR1 MGHRA, CDR2 YSYEKL.